This T cell receptor beta chain was sequenced in a study of CD8+CD57+ T cells in acquired aplastic anemia. TCR beta VDJ combinations and CDR3 sequences were profiled from genomic DNA. One entry per CDR3 protein results from TCRdb running MiXCR on the reads. The sample has 400,000 to 450,000 distinct CDR3 sequences; 55% to 70% are singletons. This clonotype was obtained from a human donor in good health, serving as a control. Sequenced material: sorted CD4+, CD8+, or CD8+CD57+ T cells (not recorded which) from PBMCs.

The CDR3 DNA follows: TGTGCCAGCAGCCCCCACGCCCCTCGCGAGCAGTACTTC. Translated: CASSPHAPREQYF. The chain joins TRBV2 to TRBJ2-7, with D hard to call. The CDR3 covers 13 residues. V dropped 6 bases and J dropped 6 bases, with 15 bases sitting between them. Germline CDR1 and CDR2: SNHLY and FYNNEI.